A selection of T cell receptor beta chains follows, all from one sample in a study of vaccination and CD4 T cells after COVID-19. TCRdb used MiXCR to reprocess the PCR reads, holding one entry per CDR3 protein. Among just over 4,000 distinct CDR3 sequences, around two fifths were seen once, and the ten largest hold roughly 24%. Their recognized antigens are unknown. Sequencing was performed on CD4+ T cells from blood, cultured in vitro. These receptors all come from a human donor who had recovered from COVID-19. The CDR3 runs from the conserved cysteine through the conserved F or W. Each record gives: clone size, V gene, D gene, J gene, CDR3 length, CDR3 protein, CDR3 DNA. The D gene is left open where the match is weak. Rows give clone size only sometimes, using once, few, many, or a class for an expanded clone.

.	TRBV5-1	.	TRBJ2-1	13	CASSGVAYNEQFF	TGCGCCAGCAGTGGGGTGGCCTACAATGAGCAGTTCTTC
.	TRBV7-3	TRBD2	TRBJ2-1	14	CASSLTSGGTEQFF	TGTGCCAGCAGCTTGACTAGCGGGGGAACTGAGCAGTTCTTC
.	TRBV30	TRBD2	TRBJ2-5	14	CAWSLLAGEETQYF	TGTGCCTGGAGCCTACTAGCGGGAGAAGAGACCCAGTACTTC
.	TRBV15	.	TRBJ2-7	13	CATSAGQTYEQYF	TGTGCCACCAGCGCCGGGCAGACCTACGAGCAGTACTTC
.	TRBV11-3	TRBD1	TRBJ1-2	14	CASSPGQGRTGYTF	TGTGCCAGCAGCCCTGGACAGGGTAGGACCGGCTACACCTTC
.	TRBV21-1	.	TRBJ2-7	18	CASSKHILQGRRNYEQYF	TGTGCCAGCAGCAAGCATATACTACAGGGAAGAAGAAACTACGAGCAGTACTTC
.	TRBV20-1	TRBD2	TRBJ2-1	13	CSARSSGDNEQFF	TGCAGTGCCCGGTCGAGCGGGGACAATGAGCAGTTCTTC
few	TRBV10-3	TRBD2	TRBJ2-5	16	CAISGTSGRALETQYF	TGTGCCATCAGCGGGACTAGCGGGAGGGCGTTAGAGACCCAGTACTTC
.	TRBV5-6	.	TRBJ1-2	15	CASSFDRRGLYGYTF	TGTGCCAGCAGCTTTGATCGTCGGGGGTTGTATGGCTACACCTTC
large	TRBV15	TRBD1	TRBJ1-4	18	CATSRVRQGAPTNEKLFF	TGTGCCACCAGCAGAGTCAGGCAGGGGGCGCCTACTAATGAAAAACTGTTTTTT